This TCR beta chain was captured in a study of blood T cells in healthy people across ages. Study findings and constraints: Naive T cell percentage showed a strong correlation with the diversity of TCR beta. A greater number of naive CD4+ cells and higher diversity distinguished long-lived donors from aged donors.

Comments on this clonotype: Its antigen is undetermined.

For every donor, a draw yielded ten milliliters of peripheral blood. Trimming took 2 bases from V and 6 from J; bases not matched to a gene: 3. The CDR3 is made up of 13 amino acids. Germline values: CDR1 DFQATT, CDR2 SNEGSKA (reference sequence). With a J-beta primer mix and a sample-barcoded 5' primer, a second PCR ran about 7 to 11 cycles. From the 5' RACE reads, TCRdb called clonotypes with MiXCR, one entry per CDR3 protein. The sample holds around 800,000 distinct CDR3 sequences, about 48% seen once. The chain couples TRBV20-1 to TRBJ1-2, with TRBD1 identical over 10 bases. The sequence came from a man older than 75 in good health. Input material: blood. This CDR3 reads CSARLGTGDGYTF. CDR3 in DNA: TGCAGTGCTAGACTAGGGACAGGGGATGGCTACACCTTC.